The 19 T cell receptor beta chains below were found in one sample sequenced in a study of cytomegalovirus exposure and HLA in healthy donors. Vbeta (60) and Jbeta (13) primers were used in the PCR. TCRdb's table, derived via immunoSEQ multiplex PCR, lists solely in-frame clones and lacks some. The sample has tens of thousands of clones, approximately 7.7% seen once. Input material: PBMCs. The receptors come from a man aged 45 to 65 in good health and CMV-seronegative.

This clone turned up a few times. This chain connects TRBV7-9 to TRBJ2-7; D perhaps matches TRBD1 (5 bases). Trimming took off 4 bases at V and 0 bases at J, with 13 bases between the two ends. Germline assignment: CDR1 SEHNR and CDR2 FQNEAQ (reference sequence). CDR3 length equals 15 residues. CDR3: CASSSRAVSSYEQYF. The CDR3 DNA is TGTGCCAGCAGCTCCAGGGCGGTGAGCTCCTACGAGCAGTACTTC.

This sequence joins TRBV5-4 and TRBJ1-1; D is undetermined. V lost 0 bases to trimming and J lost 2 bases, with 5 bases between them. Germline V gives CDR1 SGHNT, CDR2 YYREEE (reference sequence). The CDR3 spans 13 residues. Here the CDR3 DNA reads TGTGCCAGCAGCTTGGTCTTCAACACTGAAGCTTTCTTT. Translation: CASSLVFNTEAFF.

The CDR3 bases are TGTGCCAGCAGCCTCGACAGGGGGGGGTACCAAGAGACCCAGTACTTC. It specifies CASSLDRGGYQETQYF. This chain uses TRBV7-6 with TRBJ2-5; 9 positions match TRBD1. Germline-derived CDR1 and CDR2 are SGHVS and FNYEAQ. The CDR3 length is 16 residues. The V and J ends lost 5 bases and 0 bases, in that order; junction bases with no gene match: 7.

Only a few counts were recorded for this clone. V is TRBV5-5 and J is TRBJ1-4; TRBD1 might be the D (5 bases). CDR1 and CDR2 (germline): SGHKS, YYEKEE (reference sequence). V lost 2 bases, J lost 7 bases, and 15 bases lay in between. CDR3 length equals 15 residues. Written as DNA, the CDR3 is TGTGCCAGCAGCTTCAATCAGGGAAAAAGTGAAAAACTGTTTTTT. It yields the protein CASSFNQGKSEKLFF.

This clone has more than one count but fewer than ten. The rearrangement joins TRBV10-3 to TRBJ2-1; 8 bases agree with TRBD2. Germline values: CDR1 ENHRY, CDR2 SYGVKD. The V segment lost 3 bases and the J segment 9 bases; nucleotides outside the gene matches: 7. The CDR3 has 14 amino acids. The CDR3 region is CAISEGGTRAEQFF. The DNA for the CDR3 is TGTGCCATCAGTGAAGGTGGGACTAGAGCTGAGCAGTTCTTC.

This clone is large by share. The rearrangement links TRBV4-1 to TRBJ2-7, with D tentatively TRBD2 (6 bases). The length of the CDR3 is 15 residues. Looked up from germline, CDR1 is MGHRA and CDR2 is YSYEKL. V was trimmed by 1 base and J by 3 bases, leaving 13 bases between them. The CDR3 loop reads CASSQVSTSFYEQYF. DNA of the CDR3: TGCGCCAGCAGCCAAGTTAGTACTAGCTTCTACGAGCAGTACTTC.

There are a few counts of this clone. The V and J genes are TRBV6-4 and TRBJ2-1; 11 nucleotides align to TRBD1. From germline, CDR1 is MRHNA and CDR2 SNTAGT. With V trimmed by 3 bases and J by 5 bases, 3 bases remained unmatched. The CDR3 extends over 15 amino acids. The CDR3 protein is CASSEGDRGDNEQFF. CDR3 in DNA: TGTGCCAGCAGTGAGGGGGACAGGGGGGACAATGAGCAGTTCTTC.

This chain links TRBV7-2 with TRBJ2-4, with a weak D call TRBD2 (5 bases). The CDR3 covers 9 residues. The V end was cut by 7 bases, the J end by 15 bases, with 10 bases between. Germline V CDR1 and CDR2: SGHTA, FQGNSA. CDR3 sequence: CASNNRGYF. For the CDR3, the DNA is TGTGCCAGCAACAACCGGGGGTACTTC.

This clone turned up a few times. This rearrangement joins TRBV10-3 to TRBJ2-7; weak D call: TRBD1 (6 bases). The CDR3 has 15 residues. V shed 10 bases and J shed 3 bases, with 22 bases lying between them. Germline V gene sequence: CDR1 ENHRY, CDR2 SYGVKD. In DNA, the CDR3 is TGTGCCACGCACTGGGCACAGGGTCAAATCTACGAGCAGTACTTC. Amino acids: CATHWAQGQIYEQYF.

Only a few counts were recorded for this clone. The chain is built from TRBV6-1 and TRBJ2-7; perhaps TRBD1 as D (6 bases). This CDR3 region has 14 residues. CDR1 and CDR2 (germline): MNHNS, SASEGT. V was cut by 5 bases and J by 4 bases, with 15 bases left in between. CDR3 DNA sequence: TGTGCCAGCAGTCTTTTTCAGGGGTTATACGAGCAGTACTTC. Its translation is CASSLFQGLYEQYF.

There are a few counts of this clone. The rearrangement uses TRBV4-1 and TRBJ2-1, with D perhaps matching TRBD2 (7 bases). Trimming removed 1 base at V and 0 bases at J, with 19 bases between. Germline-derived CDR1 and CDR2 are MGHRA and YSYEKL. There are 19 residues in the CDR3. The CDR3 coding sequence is TGCGCCAGCAGCCAAGGTTCCTACGGGGGGCGCAGCTCCTACAATGAGCAGTTCTTC. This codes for CASSQGSYGGRSSYNEQFF.

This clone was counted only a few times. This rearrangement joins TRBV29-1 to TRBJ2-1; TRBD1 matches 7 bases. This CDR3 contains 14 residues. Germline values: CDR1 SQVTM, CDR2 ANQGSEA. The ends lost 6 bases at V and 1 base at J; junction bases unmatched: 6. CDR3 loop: CSVRQGESYNEQFF. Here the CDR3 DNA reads TGCAGCGTACGACAGGGAGAATCCTACAATGAGCAGTTCTTC.

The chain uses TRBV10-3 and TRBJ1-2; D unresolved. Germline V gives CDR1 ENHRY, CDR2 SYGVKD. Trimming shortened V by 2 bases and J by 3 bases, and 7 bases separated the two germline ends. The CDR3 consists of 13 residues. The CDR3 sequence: CAISEKRDYGYTF. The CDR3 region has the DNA TGTGCCATCAGTGAGAAAAGAGACTATGGCTACACCTTC.

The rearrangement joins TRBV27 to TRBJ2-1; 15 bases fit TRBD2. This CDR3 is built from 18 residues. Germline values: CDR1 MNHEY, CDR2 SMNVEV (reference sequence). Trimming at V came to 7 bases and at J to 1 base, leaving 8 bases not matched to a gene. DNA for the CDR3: TGTGCCAGCAAGAGGACTAGCGGGGGGGCGAGGTCCTACAATGAGCAGTTCTTC. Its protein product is CASKRTSGGARSYNEQFF.

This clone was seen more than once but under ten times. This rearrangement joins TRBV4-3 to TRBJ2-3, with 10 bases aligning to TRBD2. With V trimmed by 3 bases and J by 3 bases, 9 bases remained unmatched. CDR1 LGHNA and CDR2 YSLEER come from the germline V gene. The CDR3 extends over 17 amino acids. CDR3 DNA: TGCGCCAGCAGCCAGTCGGCTAGCGGGAGATTGACAGATACGCAGTATTTT. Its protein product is CASSQSASGRLTDTQYF.

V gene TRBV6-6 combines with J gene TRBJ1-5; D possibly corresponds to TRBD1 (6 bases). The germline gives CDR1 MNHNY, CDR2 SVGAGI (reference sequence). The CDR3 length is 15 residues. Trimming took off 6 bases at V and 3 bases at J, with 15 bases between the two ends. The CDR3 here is CASSLPTGANQPQHF. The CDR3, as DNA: TGTGCCAGCAGCTTACCGACAGGAGCCAATCAGCCCCAGCATTTT.

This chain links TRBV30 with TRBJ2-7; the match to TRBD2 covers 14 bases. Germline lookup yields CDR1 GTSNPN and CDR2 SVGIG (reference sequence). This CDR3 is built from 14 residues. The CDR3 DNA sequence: TGTGCTGGAGGGGGGACTAGCGGGAGCTACGAGCAGTACTTC. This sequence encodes CAGGGTSGSYEQYF.

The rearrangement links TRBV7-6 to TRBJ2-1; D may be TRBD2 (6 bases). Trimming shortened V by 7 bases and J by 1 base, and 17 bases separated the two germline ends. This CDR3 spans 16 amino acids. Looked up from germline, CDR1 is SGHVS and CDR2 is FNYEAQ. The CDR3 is CASTGILASSYNEQFF. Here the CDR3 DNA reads TGTGCCAGCACCGGAATTCTAGCGTCATCCTACAATGAGCAGTTCTTC.

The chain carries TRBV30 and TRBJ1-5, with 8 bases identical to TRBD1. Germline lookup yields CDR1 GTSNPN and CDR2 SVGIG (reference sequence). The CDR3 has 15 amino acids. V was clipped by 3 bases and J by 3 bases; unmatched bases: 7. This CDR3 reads CAWSRTGWVNQPQHF. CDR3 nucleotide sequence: TGTGCCTGGAGCCGGACAGGGTGGGTCAATCAGCCCCAGCATTTT.